The 4 T cell receptor beta chains listed next were all sequenced from one sample in a study of blood T cells in healthy people across ages. Alongside a J-beta primer mix, a sample-barcoded 5' primer served in a second PCR lasting about 7 to 11 cycles. MiXCR, run by TCRdb on the 5' RACE reads, gives a single entry per CDR3 protein. Altogether some 1.1 million distinct CDR3 sequences are present, about two fifths being singletons, with the ten largest covering about 12%. The specimen was blood. The receptors shown here come from a man aged 18-30 years in good health.

The chain joins TRBV4-3 to TRBJ2-1; perhaps TRBD1 as D (6 bases). TRBJ2-7 matches the DNA end more closely, so the J call is doubtful. Germline V gives CDR1 LGHNA, CDR2 YSLEER. This CDR3 is 14 amino acids long. The CDR3 region is CASSMDRDYNEQYF. For the CDR3, the DNA is TGCGCCAGCAGCATGGACAGAGACTACAATGAGCAGTACTTC.

The chain is built from TRBV9 and TRBJ2-3, with D hard to call. CDR1 SGDLS and CDR2 YYNGEE come from the germline V gene. This CDR3 region has 15 residues. V lost 0 bases to trimming and J lost 0 bases, with 8 bases between them. The DNA for the CDR3 is TGTGCCAGCAGCGTAGGGAGCTTTAGCACAGATACGCAGTATTTT. Protein: CASSVGSFSTDTQYF.

The chain has TRBV7-8 and TRBJ2-7, with D maybe TRBD2 (5 bases). The CDR3 length is 14 residues. The V gene's germline CDR1 is SGHVS and CDR2 FQNEAQ. Trimming cost V 4 bases and J 10 bases, with 20 bases left between them. The CDR3 reads CASSSDRASLVQYF. The CDR3 DNA reads TGTGCCAGCAGCTCAGATCGGGCTAGCTTGGTCCAGTACTTC.

The V and J genes are TRBV10-3 and TRBJ1-2; D may be TRBD1 (5 bases). The V and J ends lost 7 bases and 3 bases respectively, with 18 bases between them. This CDR3 contains 15 residues. Looked up from germline, CDR1 is ENHRY and CDR2 is SYGVKD. The CDR3 loop reads CAITVGTEEDYGYTF. DNA of the CDR3: TGTGCCATCACGGTCGGGACGGAGGAAGACTATGGCTACACCTTC.